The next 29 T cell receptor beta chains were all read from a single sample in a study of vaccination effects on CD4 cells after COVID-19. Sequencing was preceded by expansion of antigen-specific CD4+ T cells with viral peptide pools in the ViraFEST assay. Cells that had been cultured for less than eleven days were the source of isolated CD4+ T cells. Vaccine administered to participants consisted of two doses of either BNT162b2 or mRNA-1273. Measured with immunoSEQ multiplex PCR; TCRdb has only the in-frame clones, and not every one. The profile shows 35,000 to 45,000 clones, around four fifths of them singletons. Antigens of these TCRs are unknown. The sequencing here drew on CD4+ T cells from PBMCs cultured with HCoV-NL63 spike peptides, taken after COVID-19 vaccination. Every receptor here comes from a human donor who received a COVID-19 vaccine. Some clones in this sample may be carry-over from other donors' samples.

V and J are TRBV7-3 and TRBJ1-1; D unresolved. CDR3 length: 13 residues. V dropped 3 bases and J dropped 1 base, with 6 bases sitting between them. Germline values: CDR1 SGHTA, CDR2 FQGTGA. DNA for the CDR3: TGTGCCAGCAGCTTTACCCAGAACACTGAAGCTTTCTTT. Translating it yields CASSFTQNTEAFF.

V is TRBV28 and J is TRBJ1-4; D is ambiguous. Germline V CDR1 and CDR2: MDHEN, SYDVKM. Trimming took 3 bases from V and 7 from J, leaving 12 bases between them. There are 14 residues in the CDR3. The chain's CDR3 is CASSLSSGVEKLFF. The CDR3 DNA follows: TGTGCCAGCAGTTTGTCGTCCGGTGTTGAAAAACTGTTTTTT.

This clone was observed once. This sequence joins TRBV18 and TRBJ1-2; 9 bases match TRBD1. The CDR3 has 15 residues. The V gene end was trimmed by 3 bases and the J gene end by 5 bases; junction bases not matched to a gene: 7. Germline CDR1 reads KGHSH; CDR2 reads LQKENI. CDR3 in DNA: TGTGCCAGCTCACCTTCGGACAGGGGAGAATATGGCTACACCTTC. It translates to CASSPSDRGEYGYTF. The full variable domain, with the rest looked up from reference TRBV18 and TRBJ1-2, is NAGVMQNPRHLVRRRGQEARLRCSPMKGHSHVYWYRQLPEEGLKFMVYLQKENIIDESGMPKERFSAEFPKEGPSILRIQQVVRGDSAAYFCASSPSDRGEYGYTFGSGTRLTVV.

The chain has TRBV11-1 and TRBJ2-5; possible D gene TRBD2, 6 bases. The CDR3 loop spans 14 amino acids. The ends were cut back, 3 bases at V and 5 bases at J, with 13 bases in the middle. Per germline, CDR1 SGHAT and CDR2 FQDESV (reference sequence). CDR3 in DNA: TGTGCCAGCAGCTTTTCTGGCGGGGAGGAGACCCAGTACTTC. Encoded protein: CASSFSGGEETQYF.

CDR3 protein: CASSPITGVGGYTF. In DNA form, the CDR3 reads TGTGCCAGCAGCCCTATTACAGGGGTCGGGGGCTACACCTTC. V gene TRBV5-6 combines with J gene TRBJ1-2; TRBD1 aligns across 7 bases. Germline CDR1 SGHDT, CDR2 YYEEEE. V gave up 4 bases and J gave up 8 bases; unmatched junction bases: 11. The CDR3 sequence is 14 residues long.

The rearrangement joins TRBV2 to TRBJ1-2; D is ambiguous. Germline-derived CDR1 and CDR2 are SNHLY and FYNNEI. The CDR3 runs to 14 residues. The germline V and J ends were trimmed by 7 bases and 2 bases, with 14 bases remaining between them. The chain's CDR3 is CASMDYGGNYGYTF. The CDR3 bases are TGTGCCAGCATGGATTATGGCGGAAACTATGGCTACACCTTC.

The CDR3 nucleotides are TGTGCCAGCAGCGAAGGACTGGCCAATAATTCACCCCTCCACTTT. Encoded protein: CASSEGLANNSPLHF. V usage is TRBV11-2 and J usage is TRBJ1-6; D uncertain. Germline V gives CDR1 SGHAT, CDR2 FQNNGV. The CDR3 runs to 15 residues. Trimming took off 5 bases at V and 5 bases at J, with 13 bases between the two ends.

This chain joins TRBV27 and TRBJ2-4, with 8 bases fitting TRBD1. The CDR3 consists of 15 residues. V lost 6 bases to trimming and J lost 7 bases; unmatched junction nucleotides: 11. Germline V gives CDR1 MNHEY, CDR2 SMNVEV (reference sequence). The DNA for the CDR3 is TGTGCCAGCAGAGCTTTTGACAACAGGGGGAACATTCAGTACTTC. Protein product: CASRAFDNRGNIQYF.

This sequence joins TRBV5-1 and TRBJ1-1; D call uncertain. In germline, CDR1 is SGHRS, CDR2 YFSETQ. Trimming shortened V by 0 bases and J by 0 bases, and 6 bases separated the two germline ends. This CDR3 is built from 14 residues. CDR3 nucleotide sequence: TGCGCCAGCAGCTTGGCAGTATTGAACACTGAAGCTTTCTTT. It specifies CASSLAVLNTEAFF.

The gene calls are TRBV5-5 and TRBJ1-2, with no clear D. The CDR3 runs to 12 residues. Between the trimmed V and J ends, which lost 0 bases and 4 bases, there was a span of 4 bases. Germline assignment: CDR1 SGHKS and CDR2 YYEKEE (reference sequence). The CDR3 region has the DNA TGTGCCAGCAGCTTGGTTCGCTATGGCTACACCTTC. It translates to CASSLVRYGYTF.

The CDR3 bases are TGTGCCAGCAGTTTAGCAGGGAGTAATGGGGCCAACGTCCTGACTTTC. Amino acid sequence: CASSLAGSNGANVLTF. The chain joins TRBV28 to TRBJ2-6; D is perhaps TRBD1 or TRBD2 (5 bases each). This CDR3 spans 16 amino acids. Germline CDR1 reads MDHEN; CDR2 reads SYDVKM. The V gene lost 2 bases and the J gene lost 3 bases, with 11 bases spanning the gap.

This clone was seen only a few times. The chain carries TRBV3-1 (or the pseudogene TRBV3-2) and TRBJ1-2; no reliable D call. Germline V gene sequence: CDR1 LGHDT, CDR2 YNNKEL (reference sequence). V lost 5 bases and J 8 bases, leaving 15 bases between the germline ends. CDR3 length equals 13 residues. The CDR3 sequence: CASSSGPDGGYTF. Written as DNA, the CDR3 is TGTGCCAGCAGCTCGGGCCCCGACGGGGGCTACACCTTC.

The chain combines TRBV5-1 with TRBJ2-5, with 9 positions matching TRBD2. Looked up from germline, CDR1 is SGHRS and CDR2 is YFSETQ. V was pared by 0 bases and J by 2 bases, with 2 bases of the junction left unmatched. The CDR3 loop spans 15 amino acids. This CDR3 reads CASSLVTSGQETQYF. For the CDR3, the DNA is TGCGCCAGCAGCTTGGTAACTAGCGGGCAAGAGACCCAGTACTTC.

This CDR3 reads CASSLAPGETYGYTF. In DNA, the CDR3 is TGCGCCAGCAGCTTGGCTCCAGGGGAAACCTATGGCTACACCTTC. This chain joins TRBV5-1 and TRBJ1-2, with D maybe TRBD1 (6 bases). CDR3 size: 15 residues. CDR1 and CDR2 (germline): SGHRS, YFSETQ. V was pared by 0 bases and J by 4 bases, with 13 bases between.

The CDR3 reads CAASPNGGAETQYF. CDR3 nucleotide sequence: TGTGCCGCCAGCCCTAACGGGGGGGCGGAGACCCAGTACTTC. The chain links TRBV2 to TRBJ2-5, with 8 bases identical to TRBD2. V was clipped by 11 bases and J by 5 bases; unmatched bases: 13. The CDR3 spans 14 residues. CDR1 is SNHLY, CDR2 FYNNEI, per germline.

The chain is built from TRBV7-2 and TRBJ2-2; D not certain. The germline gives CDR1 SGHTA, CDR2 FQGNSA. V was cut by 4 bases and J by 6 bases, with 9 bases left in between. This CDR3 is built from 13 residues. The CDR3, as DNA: TGTGCCAGCAGCTCCCAAACCGCCGGGGAGCTGTTTTTT. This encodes CASSSQTAGELFF.

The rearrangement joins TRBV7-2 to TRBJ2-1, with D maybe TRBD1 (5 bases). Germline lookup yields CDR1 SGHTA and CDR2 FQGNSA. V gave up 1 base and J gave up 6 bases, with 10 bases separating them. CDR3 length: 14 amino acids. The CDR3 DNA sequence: TGTGCCAGCAGCTTAGTTACAGGCCGCAATGAGCAGTTCTTC. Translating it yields CASSLVTGRNEQFF.

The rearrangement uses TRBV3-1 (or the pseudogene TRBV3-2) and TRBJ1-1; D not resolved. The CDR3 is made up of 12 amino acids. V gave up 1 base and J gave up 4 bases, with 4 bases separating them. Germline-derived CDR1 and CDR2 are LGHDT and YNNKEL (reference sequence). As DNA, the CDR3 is TGTGCCAGCAGCCAAGGGATCACTGAAGCTTTCTTT. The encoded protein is CASSQGITEAFF.

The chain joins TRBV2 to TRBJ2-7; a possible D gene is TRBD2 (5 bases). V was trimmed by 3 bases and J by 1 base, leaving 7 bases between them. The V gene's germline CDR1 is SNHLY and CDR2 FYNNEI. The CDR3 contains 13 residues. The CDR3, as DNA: TGTGCCAGCAGTGATGGAGGTTCCTACGAGCAGTACGTC. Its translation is CASSDGGSYEQYV.

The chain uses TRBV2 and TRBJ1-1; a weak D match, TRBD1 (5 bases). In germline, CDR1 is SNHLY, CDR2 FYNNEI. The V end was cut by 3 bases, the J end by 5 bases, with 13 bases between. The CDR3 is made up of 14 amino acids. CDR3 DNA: TGTGCCAGCAGTGAGGGACGGCTGAGGACTGAAGCTTTCTTT. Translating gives CASSEGRLRTEAFF. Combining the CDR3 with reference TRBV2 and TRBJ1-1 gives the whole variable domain EPEVTQTPSHQVTQMGQEVILRCVPISNHLYFYWYRQILGQKVEFLVSFYNNEISEKSEIFDDQFSVERPDGSNFTLKIRSTKLEDSAMYFCASSEGRLRTEAFFGQGTRLTVV.

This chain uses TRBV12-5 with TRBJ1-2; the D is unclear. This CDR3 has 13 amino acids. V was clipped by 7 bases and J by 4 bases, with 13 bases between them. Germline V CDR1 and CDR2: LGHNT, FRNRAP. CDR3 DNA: TGTGCTAGTGCGAGGGATTCTAGCTATGGCTACACCTTC. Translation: CASARDSSYGYTF.

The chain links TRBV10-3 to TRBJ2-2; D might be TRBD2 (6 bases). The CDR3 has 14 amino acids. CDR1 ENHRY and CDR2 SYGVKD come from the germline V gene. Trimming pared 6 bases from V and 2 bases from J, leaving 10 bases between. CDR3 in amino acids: CAIRSSGNTGELFF. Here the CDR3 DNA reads TGTGCCATCAGGAGTAGCGGTAACACCGGGGAGCTGTTTTTT.

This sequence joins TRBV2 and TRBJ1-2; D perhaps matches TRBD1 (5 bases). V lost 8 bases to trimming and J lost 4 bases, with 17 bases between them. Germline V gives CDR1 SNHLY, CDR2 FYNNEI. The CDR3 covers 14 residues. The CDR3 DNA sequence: TGTGCCAGCGCGACTTATACGACAGCCTATGGCTACACCTTC. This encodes CASATYTTAYGYTF.

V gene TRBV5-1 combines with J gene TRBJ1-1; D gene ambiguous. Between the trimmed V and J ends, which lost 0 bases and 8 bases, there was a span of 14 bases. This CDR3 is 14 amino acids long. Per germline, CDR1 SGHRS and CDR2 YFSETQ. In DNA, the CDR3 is TGCGCCAGCAGCTTGGCTAGGCCCTCTCACGAAGCTTTCTTT. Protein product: CASSLARPSHEAFF. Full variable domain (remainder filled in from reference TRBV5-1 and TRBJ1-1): KAGVTQTPRYLIKTRGQQVTLSCSPISGHRSVSWYQQTPGQGLQFLFEYFSETQRNKGNFPGRFSGRQFSNSRSEMNVSTLELGDSALYLCASSLARPSHEAFFGQGTRLTVV.

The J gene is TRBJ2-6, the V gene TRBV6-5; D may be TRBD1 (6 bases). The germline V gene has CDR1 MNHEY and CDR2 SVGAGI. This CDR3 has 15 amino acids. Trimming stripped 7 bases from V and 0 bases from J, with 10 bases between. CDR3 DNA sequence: TGTGCCAGCACCCTCAGGGGCTCTGGGGCCAACGTCCTGACTTTC. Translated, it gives CASTLRGSGANVLTF.

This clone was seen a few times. The CDR3 spells CASSQRITSPLHF. DNA for the CDR3: TGTGCCAGCAGCCAGCGGATCACTTCACCCCTCCACTTT. This chain connects TRBV3-1 (or the pseudogene TRBV3-2) to TRBJ1-6, with D uncertain. V was clipped by 3 bases and J by 9 bases, with 9 bases between them. The CDR3 length is 13 residues. Germline V lookup: CDR1 LGHDT, CDR2 YNNKEL (reference sequence).

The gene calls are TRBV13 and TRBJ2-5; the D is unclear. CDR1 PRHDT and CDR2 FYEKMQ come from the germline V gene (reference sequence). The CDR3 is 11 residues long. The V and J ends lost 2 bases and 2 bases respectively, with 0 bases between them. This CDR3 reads CASSLQETQYF. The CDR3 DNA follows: TGTGCCAGCAGCTTACAAGAGACCCAGTACTTC.

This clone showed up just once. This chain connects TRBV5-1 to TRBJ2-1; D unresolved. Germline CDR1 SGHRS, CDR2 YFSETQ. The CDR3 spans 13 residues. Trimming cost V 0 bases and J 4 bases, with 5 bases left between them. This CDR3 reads CASSLGIYNEQFF. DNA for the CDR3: TGCGCCAGCAGCTTGGGGATATACAATGAGCAGTTCTTC.

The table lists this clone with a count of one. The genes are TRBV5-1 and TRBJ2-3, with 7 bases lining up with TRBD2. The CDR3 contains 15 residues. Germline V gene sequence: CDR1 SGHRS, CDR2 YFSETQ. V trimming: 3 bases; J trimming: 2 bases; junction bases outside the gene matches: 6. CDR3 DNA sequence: TGCGCCAGCAGCTCGGGGGGACGGCTCACAGATACGCAGTATTTT. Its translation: CASSSGGRLTDTQYF.